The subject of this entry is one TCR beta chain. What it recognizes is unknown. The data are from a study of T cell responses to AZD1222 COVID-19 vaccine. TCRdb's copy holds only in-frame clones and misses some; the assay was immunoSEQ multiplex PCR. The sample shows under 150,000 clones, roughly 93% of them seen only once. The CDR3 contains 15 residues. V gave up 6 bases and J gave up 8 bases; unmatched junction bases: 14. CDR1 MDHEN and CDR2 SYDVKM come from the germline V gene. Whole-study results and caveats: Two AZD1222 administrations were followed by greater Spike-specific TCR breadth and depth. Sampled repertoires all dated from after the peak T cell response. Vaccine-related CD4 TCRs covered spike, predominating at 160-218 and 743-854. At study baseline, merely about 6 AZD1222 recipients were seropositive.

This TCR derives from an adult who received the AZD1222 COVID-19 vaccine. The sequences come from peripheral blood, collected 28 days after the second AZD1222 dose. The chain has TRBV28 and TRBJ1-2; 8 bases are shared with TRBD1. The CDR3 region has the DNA TGTGCCAGCAGAATTACGGTGGGGACAGGTGACGGCTACACCTTC. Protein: CASRITVGTGDGYTF.